One sample yielded the 29 T cell receptor beta chains listed below, sequenced in a study of blood T cell repertoires in COVID-19. Data came from immunoSEQ multiplex PCR; TCRdb stores just in-frame clones and leaves some out. The profile covers 350,000 or so clones, with under 95% appearing a single time and about 18% taken by the ten largest. The sequencing input was PBMCs or T cells enriched from blood (not recorded which). The source of these receptors is a woman aged 25 to 39 who had recovered from COVID-19.

J is TRBJ2-7 and V is TRBV18; 7 bases fit TRBD2. Trimming at V came to 8 bases and at J to 2 bases, leaving 15 bases not matched to a gene. Germline CDR1 is KGHSH and CDR2 is LQKENI. This CDR3 is 16 amino acids long. Written as DNA, the CDR3 is TGTGCCAGCAGACAACTTTCTAGCGGAGCTCCCTACGAGCAGTACTTC. This translates into CASRQLSSGAPYEQYF.

This clone turned up a few times. The V and J genes are TRBV11-2 and TRBJ1-1; maybe TRBD1 (6 bases). Trimming shortened V by 6 bases and J by 1 base, and 12 bases separated the two germline ends. The CDR3 length is 14 residues. Germline CDR1 SGHAT, CDR2 FQNNGV. CDR3 nucleotide sequence: TGTGCCAGCAGAACGGACAGCCCGAACACTGAAGCTTTCTTT. Residues: CASRTDSPNTEAFF.

Comments on this clone: The sample has other DNA sequences that encode this CDR3 too. The chain employs TRBV19 and TRBJ1-1; TRBD1 aligns across 7 bases. The CDR3 runs 13 residues. Losses at the gene ends were 8 bases for V and 1 base for J; bases not matched to a gene: 4. Germline V gives CDR1 LNHDA, CDR2 SQIVND (reference sequence). The CDR3 sequence: CASRQGGNTEAFF. The CDR3 DNA is TGTGCCAGTCGACAGGGAGGGAACACTGAAGCTTTCTTT.

The rearrangement uses TRBV19 and TRBJ2-7; a weak D match, TRBD2 (7 bases). V lost 5 bases, J lost 3 bases, and 20 bases lay in between. The CDR3 is 16 amino acids. Germline V gene data show CDR1 as LNHDA and CDR2 as SQIVND (reference sequence). CDR3 sequence: CASSPPGGAMNYEQYF. CDR3 in DNA: TGTGCCAGTAGTCCCCCTGGGGGGGCCATGAACTACGAGCAGTACTTC.

This clone has just one count. The chain links TRBV5-4 to TRBJ2-5; 12 bases agree with TRBD2. From germline, CDR1 is SGHNT and CDR2 YYREEE (reference sequence). The CDR3 spans 16 residues. Unmatched junction bases numbered 5, after V lost 3 bases and J lost 2 bases. The CDR3 region is CASSSQLAGGQETQYF. DNA of the CDR3: TGTGCCAGCAGCTCTCAGCTAGCGGGAGGGCAAGAGACCCAGTACTTC. Complete variable domain (other parts from reference TRBV5-4 and TRBJ2-5): ETGVTQSPTHLIKTRGQQVTLRCSSQSGHNTVSWYQQALGQGPQFIFQYYREEENGRGNFPPRFSGLQFPNYSSELNVNALELDDSALYLCASSSQLAGGQETQYFGPGTRLLVL.

The chain combines TRBV7-2 with TRBJ1-6, with D tentatively TRBD1 (5 bases). Deletions cut 3 bases from V and 7 bases from J, with 13 bases between. The length of the CDR3 is 15 residues. CDR1 is SGHTA, CDR2 FQGNSA, per germline. CDR3 loop: CASSFRGGGNSPLHF. The CDR3 bases are TGTGCCAGCAGCTTCCGGGGGGGTGGGAATTCACCCCTCCACTTT.

This clone was seen a single time. This chain joins TRBV9 and TRBJ2-7; D is perhaps TRBD2 (6 bases). With 4 bases removed from V and 0 bases from J, the gap between germline ends came to 14 bases. The CDR3 has 15 residues. Per germline, CDR1 SGDLS and CDR2 YYNGEE. The CDR3 sequence: CASSPQGGVSYEQYF. Written as DNA, the CDR3 is TGTGCCAGCAGCCCTCAAGGCGGGGTCTCCTACGAGCAGTACTTC.

This chain uses TRBV7-9 with TRBJ1-3; TRBD1 agrees at 9 bases. The CDR3 totals 14 residues. Trimming cost V 5 bases and J 5 bases; bases outside gene matches: 4. Germline CDR1 and CDR2: SEHNR and FQNEAQ (reference sequence). The CDR3 protein is CASSGQGSRNTIYF. The CDR3 DNA sequence: TGTGCCAGCAGCGGACAGGGGTCAAGAAACACCATATATTTT.

The chain links TRBV19 to TRBJ2-5; perhaps TRBD2 as D (5 bases). The CDR3 totals 12 residues. Germline-derived CDR1 and CDR2 are LNHDA and SQIVND (reference sequence). With 3 bases removed from V and 4 bases from J, the gap between germline ends came to 6 bases. The CDR3 DNA follows: TGTGCCAGTAGTATGGCGGGAGAGACCCAGTACTTC. The encoded protein is CASSMAGETQYF.

This clone was picked up one time. The rearrangement links TRBV7-2 to TRBJ1-2; tentative D call: TRBD1 (5 bases). This CDR3 spans 15 amino acids. V was cut by 5 bases and J by 6 bases, with 19 bases left in between. Germline V lookup: CDR1 SGHTA, CDR2 FQGNSA. Written as DNA, the CDR3 is TGTACCAGCAGCCCGTTTATGGTGGGGGAGGATGGCTACACCTTC. This translates into CTSSPFMVGEDGYTF.

The chain combines TRBV19 with TRBJ2-1, with 7 bases matching TRBD2. CDR3 length: 18 residues. CDR1 and CDR2 from the germline V gene are LNHDA and SQIVND (reference sequence). V lost 5 bases to trimming and J lost 3 bases; unmatched junction nucleotides: 16. CDR3 DNA: TGTGCCAGTAGTTTCCGACCTAAGCGGGGTAGTGGCTACAATGAGCAGTTCTTC. Its translation is CASSFRPKRGSGYNEQFF.

The chain carries TRBV10-3 and TRBJ1-3; D perhaps matches TRBD1 (5 bases). Germline CDR1 is ENHRY and CDR2 is SYGVKD. The CDR3 covers 16 residues. Trimming removed 6 bases from V and 0 bases from J, with 15 bases in between. The CDR3 DNA follows: TGTGCCATCAGCCCTGCGGGGCCAAGCTCTGGAAACACCATATATTTT. Amino acids: CAISPAGPSSGNTIYF.

The chain joins TRBV30 to TRBJ2-3; 7 bases match TRBD2. J lost 3 bases, V lost 3 bases, and 3 bases had no gene match. Germline values: CDR1 GTSNPN, CDR2 SVGIG (reference sequence). CDR3 length: 13 amino acids. This CDR3 is CAWRWGGTDTQYF. In DNA, the CDR3 is TGTGCCTGGAGGTGGGGGGGTACAGATACGCAGTATTTT.

This chain joins TRBV28 and TRBJ2-1, with 10 bases identical to TRBD1. CDR1 is MDHEN, CDR2 SYDVKM, per germline. V lost 5 bases, J lost 6 bases, and 13 bases stayed unmatched. This CDR3 is 17 amino acids long. The CDR3 loop is CASSGAGQGSFGNEQFF. The CDR3 DNA is TGTGCCAGCAGTGGGGCGGGACAGGGGAGCTTTGGCAATGAGCAGTTCTTC.

The CDR3 DNA reads as TGTGCCAGCAGTAGCGGGAGAACCTACGAGCAGTACTTC. This translates into CASSSGRTYEQYF. V is TRBV12-3 or TRBV12-4 and J is TRBJ2-7; 8 nucleotides match TRBD2. This CDR3 spans 13 amino acids. V was pared by 5 bases and J by 2 bases, with 2 bases of the junction left unmatched.

J is TRBJ2-2 and V is TRBV6-5, with D unclear. CDR1 is MNHEY and CDR2 is SVGAGI in the germline V gene. V lost 5 bases and J lost 4, with 14 bases in between. The CDR3 length is 15 residues. The CDR3 here is CASSLRLVRTGELFF. CDR3 nucleotide sequence: TGTGCCAGCAGTCTCCGGCTAGTTCGCACCGGGGAGCTGTTTTTT.

The sample holds one count of this clone. The chain employs TRBV25-1 and TRBJ2-3, with TRBD2 identical over 7 bases. The CDR3 covers 16 residues. Germline CDR1 is MGHDK and CDR2 is SYGVNS. Trimming removed 3 bases from V and 1 base from J; junction bases left unmatched: 7. Here the CDR3 reads CASSDSRLAGTDTQYF. DNA for the CDR3: TGTGCCAGCAGTGACAGTCGGCTAGCGGGCACAGATACGCAGTATTTT.

This chain joins TRBV21-1 and TRBJ2-1; the table's D call, TRBD1, was not checked against the DNA. TRBV21-1 is an annotated pseudogene. This CDR3 has 16 amino acids. This CDR3 reads CASSSNRDSLYNEQFF. The CDR3 coding sequence is TGTGCCAGCAGCTCGAACCGGGACAGCTTATACAATGAGCAGTTCTTC.

This rearrangement joins TRBV28 to TRBJ2-7; D is possibly TRBD1 (5 bases). CDR1 and CDR2 from the germline V gene are MDHEN and SYDVKM. Trimming pared 1 base from V and 5 bases from J, leaving 12 bases between. This CDR3 contains 14 residues. CDR3 DNA: TGTGCCAGCAGTTTATTTGCCGCGACAGACGAGCAGTACTTC. Its translation is CASSLFAATDEQYF.

The rearrangement uses TRBV6-5 and TRBJ1-4, with TRBD1 as a possible D gene (6 bases). The germline V gene encodes CDR1 MNHEY and CDR2 SVGAGI. This CDR3 has 15 amino acids. V was trimmed by 6 bases and J by 6 bases, leaving 17 bases between them. The DNA of the CDR3 is TGTGCCAGCAGGAGACAGGCCTGGGTAGATGAAAAACTGTTTTTT. This gives the protein CASRRQAWVDEKLFF.

The V call is TRBV27, the J call TRBJ2-3, with 11 positions matching TRBD2. With 1 base clipped from V and 5 bases from J, the junction kept 20 bases outside the gene matches. Germline V gene sequence: CDR1 MNHEY, CDR2 SMNVEV (reference sequence). This CDR3 comprises 21 residues. The CDR3, as DNA: TGTGCCAGCAGTTTATATTGGGTCGTGAGTAGCGGGAGGGCTCGGGTAGATACGCAGTATTTT. This encodes CASSLYWVVSSGRARVDTQYF.

The chain couples TRBV27 to TRBJ1-6, with TRBD1 matching over 8 bases. The CDR3 sequence is 16 residues long. Germline CDR1 MNHEY, CDR2 SMNVEV (reference sequence). The J segment lost 7 bases and the V segment lost 3 bases, leaving 8 bases of the junction unmatched. For the CDR3, the DNA is TGTGCCAGCAGTTTCAGCAGGGGGCCCCTCAATTCACCCCTCCACTTT. This codes for CASSFSRGPLNSPLHF.

A few counts support this clone. CDR3 nucleotide sequence: TGCGCCAGCAGCCCATCCTTGACAGGGAACTATGGCTACACCTTC. Encoded protein: CASSPSLTGNYGYTF. The rearrangement links TRBV4-1 to TRBJ1-2; 7 bases map to TRBD1. The CDR3 contains 15 residues. Germline CDR1 and CDR2: MGHRA and YSYEKL. After removal of 4 bases from V and 2 bases from J, the junction contained 7 bases not matched to a gene.

The chain couples TRBV9 to TRBJ2-2; TRBD2 matches 10 bases. Trimming at V came to 5 bases and at J to 1 base, leaving 17 bases not matched to a gene. Germline values: CDR1 SGDLS, CDR2 YYNGEE. CDR3 length equals 20 residues. CDR3 region: CASSRGLAGVLGQNTGELFF. The CDR3 DNA follows: TGTGCCAGCAGTCGGGGGCTAGCGGGAGTCCTTGGCCAGAACACCGGGGAGCTGTTTTTT.

V and J are TRBV7-4 and TRBJ1-1, with unresolved D. V was shortened by 3 bases and J by 2 bases, with 19 bases between the two germline ends. Germline CDR1 SGHVT, CDR2 SQSDAQ. There are 17 residues in the CDR3. The CDR3 protein is CASSFYGSGSYNTEAFF. DNA for the CDR3: TGTGCCAGCAGCTTTTACGGTTCGGGGTCATACAACACTGAAGCTTTCTTT.

V usage is TRBV3-1 (or the pseudogene TRBV3-2) and J usage is TRBJ2-1; 10 nucleotides line up with TRBD1. The germline V gene encodes CDR1 LGHDT and CDR2 YNNKEL (reference sequence). V dropped 5 bases and J dropped 12; count of bases not matched to a gene: 4. This CDR3 has 12 residues. In nucleotides, the CDR3 is TGTGCCAGCAGCACCCGGGACAGGGGGCAGTTCTTC. This codes for CASSTRDRGQFF.

Note on this clone: Other DNA sequences of this sample code for an identical CDR3. The chain carries TRBV5-1 and TRBJ1-6; perhaps TRBD1 as D (5 bases). Germline V gene sequence: CDR1 SGHRS, CDR2 YFSETQ. This CDR3 contains 14 residues. V shed 0 bases and J shed 7 bases, with 8 bases lying between them. As DNA, the CDR3 is TGCGCCAGCAGCTTGGGACAGCGAAATTCACCCCTCCACTTT. Protein sequence: CASSLGQRNSPLHF.

This clone was seen only once. The V and J genes are TRBV5-5 and TRBJ2-1; D is unresolved. V lost 4 bases, J lost 6 bases, and 17 bases lay in between. The CDR3 contains 15 residues. The germline V gene encodes CDR1 SGHKS and CDR2 YYEKEE (reference sequence). DNA for the CDR3: TGTGCCAGCAGCCCCGAAGTAGCCTACGGCAATGAGCAGTTCTTC. It specifies CASSPEVAYGNEQFF.

The genes are TRBV7-3 and TRBJ2-5; a weak D match, TRBD2 (7 bases). CDR1 is SGHTA, CDR2 FQGTGA, per germline. The CDR3 is 15 residues long. Trimming stripped 5 bases from V and 7 bases from J, with 20 bases between. The CDR3 DNA is TGTGCCAGCAGCCCATGGGGGGGGCAGGGTCGGACCCAGTACTTC. Residues: CASSPWGGQGRTQYF. The full variable domain, its missing parts supplied by reference TRBV7-3 and TRBJ2-5, is GAGVSQTPSNKVTEKGKYVELRCDPISGHTALYWYRQSLGQGPEFLIYFQGTGAADDSGLPNDRFFAVRPEGSVSTLKIQRTERGDSAVYLCASSPWGGQGRTQYFGPGTRLLVL.